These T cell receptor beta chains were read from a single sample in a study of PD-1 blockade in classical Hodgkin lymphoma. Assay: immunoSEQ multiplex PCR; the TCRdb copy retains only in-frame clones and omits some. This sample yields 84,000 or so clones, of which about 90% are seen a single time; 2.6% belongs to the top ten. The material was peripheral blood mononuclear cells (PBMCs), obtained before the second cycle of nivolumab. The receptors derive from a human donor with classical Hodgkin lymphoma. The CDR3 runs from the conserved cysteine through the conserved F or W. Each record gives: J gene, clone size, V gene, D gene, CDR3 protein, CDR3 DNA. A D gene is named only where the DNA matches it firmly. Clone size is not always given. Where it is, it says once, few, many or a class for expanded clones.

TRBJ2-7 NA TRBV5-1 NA CASNAGPYEQYF TGCGCCAGCAACGCGGGGCCCTACGAGCAGTACTTC
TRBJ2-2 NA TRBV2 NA CASSENHGRAGELFF TGTGCCAGCAGTGAAAACCACGGGCGGGCCGGGGAGCTGTTTTTT
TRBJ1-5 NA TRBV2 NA CASTDSVEPQHF TGTGCCAGCACCGACTCCGTAGAGCCCCAGCATTTT
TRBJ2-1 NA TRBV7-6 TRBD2 CASSLAQVSGRASEQFF TGTGCCAGCAGCTTAGCGCAAGTTAGCGGGAGGGCCAGTGAGCAGTTCTTC
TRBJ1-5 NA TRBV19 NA CASSTNDRNQPQHF TGTGCCAGTAGTACAAATGACAGGAATCAGCCCCAGCATTTT
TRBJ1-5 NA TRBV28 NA CASSFGFLINQPQHF TGTGCCAGCAGTTTCGGGTTTTTAATCAATCAGCCCCAGCATTTT
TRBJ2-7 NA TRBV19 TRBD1 CASAASDRGRYEQYF TGTGCCAGTGCGGCATCGGACAGGGGTAGGTACGAGCAGTACTTC
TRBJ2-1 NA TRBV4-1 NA CASSQEFEGPGGSEQFF TGCGCCAGCAGCCAAGAATTCGAGGGTCCAGGAGGGAGTGAGCAGTTCTTC
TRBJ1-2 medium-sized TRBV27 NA CASSSAYGYTF TGTGCCAGCAGTTCAGCCTATGGCTACACCTTC
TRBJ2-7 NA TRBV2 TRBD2 CASSGPGLAGGRYEQYF TGTGCCAGCAGTGGACCGGGACTAGCGGGAGGGCGGTACGAGCAGTACTTC
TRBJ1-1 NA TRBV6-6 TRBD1 CASSGNRDSEAFF TGTGCCAGCAGCGGAAACCGGGACAGCGAAGCTTTCTTT
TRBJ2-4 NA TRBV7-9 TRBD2 CASSLASPSGNIQYF TGTGCCAGCAGCTTAGCGTCACCTAGCGGAAACATTCAGTACTTC
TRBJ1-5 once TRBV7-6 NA CASSLFPNQPQHF TGTGCCAGCAGCTTGTTCCCTAATCAGCCCCAGCATTTT
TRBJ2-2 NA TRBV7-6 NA CASSLVFNTGELFF TGTGCCAGCAGCTTAGTATTTAACACCGGGGAGCTGTTTTTT
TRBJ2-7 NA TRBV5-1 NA CASSPVSGEVGYEQYF TGCGCCAGCAGCCCGGTCTCGGGGGAAGTGGGATACGAGCAGTACTTC
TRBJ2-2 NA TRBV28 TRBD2 CASKQNIAGDNTGELFF TGTGCCAGCAAACAGAACATAGCGGGAGATAACACCGGGGAGCTGTTTTTT
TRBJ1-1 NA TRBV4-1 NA CASSQEPGKNTEAFF TGCGCCAGCAGCCAAGAACCGGGAAAAAACACTGAAGCTTTCTTT
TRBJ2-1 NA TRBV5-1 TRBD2 CASSFGLAGGRGNEQFF TGCGCCAGCAGCTTCGGACTAGCGGGAGGGCGTGGGAATGAGCAGTTCTTC
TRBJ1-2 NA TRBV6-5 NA CASRTPGYGYTF TGTGCCAGCAGAACACCCGGATATGGCTACACCTTC
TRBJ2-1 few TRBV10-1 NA CASSADYNEQFF TGCGCCAGCAGTGCAGATTACAATGAGCAGTTCTTC
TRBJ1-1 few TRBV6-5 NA CASRAQGNTEAFF TGTGCCAGCAGGGCTCAGGGGAACACTGAAGCTTTCTTT
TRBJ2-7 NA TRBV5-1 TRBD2 CASSLVVGGNHYEQYF TGCGCCAGCAGCTTGGTGGTGGGAGGGAACCACTACGAGCAGTACTTC
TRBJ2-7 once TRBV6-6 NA CASSTEYEQYF TGTGCCAGCAGTACCGAGTACGAGCAGTACTTC
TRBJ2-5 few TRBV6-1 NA CASSELDFRQETQYF TGTGCCAGCAGTGAACTGGACTTCAGGCAAGAGACCCAGTACTTC
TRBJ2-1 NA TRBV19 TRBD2 CASSILTLAGPSSYNEQFF TGTGCCAGTAGTATTCTAACGCTAGCGGGGCCGAGCTCCTACAATGAGCAGTTCTTC
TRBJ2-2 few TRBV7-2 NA CASSLARVRGELFF TGTGCCAGCAGCTTAGCGAGGGTCCGTGGGGAGCTGTTTTTT
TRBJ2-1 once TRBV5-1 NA CASSLATGPYNEQFF TGCGCCAGCAGCTTGGCGACAGGCCCCTACAATGAGCAGTTCTTC
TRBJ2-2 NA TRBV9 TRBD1 CASSVGTGGTGELFF TGTGCCAGCAGCGTTGGAACAGGGGGCACCGGGGAGCTGTTTTTT
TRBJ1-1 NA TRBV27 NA CASSPTYAAEAFF TGTGCCAGCAGTCCCACCTACGCCGCTGAAGCTTTCTTT
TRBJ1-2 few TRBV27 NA CASSYQGANYGYTF TGTGCCAGCAGTTACCAGGGAGCCAACTATGGCTACACCTTC
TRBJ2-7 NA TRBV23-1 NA CASRDRIHYEQYF TGCGCCAGCCGAGACAGGATTCACTACGAGCAGTACTTC
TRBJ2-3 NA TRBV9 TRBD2 CASSPSGRSTDTQYF TGTGCCAGCAGCCCGAGCGGGAGAAGCACAGATACGCAGTATTTT
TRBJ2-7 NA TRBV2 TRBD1 CASKGTDSYEQYF TGTGCCAGCAAAGGGACAGACTCCTACGAGCAGTACTTC
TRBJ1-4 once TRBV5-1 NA CASSFTGSTNEKLFF TGCGCCAGCAGCTTCACAGGGTCAACTAATGAAAAACTGTTTTTT
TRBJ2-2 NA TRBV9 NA CASGVEGGKNTGELFF TGTGCCAGCGGCGTAGAGGGCGGGAAAAACACCGGGGAGCTGTTTTTT
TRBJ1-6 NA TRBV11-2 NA CASSFAEILVSPLHF TGTGCCAGCAGCTTCGCGGAGATCCTAGTGTCACCCCTCCACTTT
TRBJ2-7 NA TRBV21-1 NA CASKRRLTKDEQYF TGTGCCAGCAAGCGGAGACTGACCAAAGACGAGCAGTACTTC
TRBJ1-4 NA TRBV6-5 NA CASSYSQGREKLFF TGTGCCAGCAGTTACTCGCAGGGTCGCGAAAAACTGTTTTTT
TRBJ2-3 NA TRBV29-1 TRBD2 CSVGGREGKRDTQYF TGCAGCGTTGGGGGGCGGGAGGGGAAACGAGATACGCAGTATTTT
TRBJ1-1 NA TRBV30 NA CAWSYPNLLNTEAFF TGTGCCTGGAGTTATCCGAACCTACTGAACACTGAAGCTTTCTTT
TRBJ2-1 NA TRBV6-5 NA CASSSSTDEQFF TGTGCCAGCAGTTCCTCAACGGATGAGCAGTTCTTC
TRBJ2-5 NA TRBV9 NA CASSAQGWEETQYF TGTGCCAGCAGCGCACAGGGATGGGAAGAGACCCAGTACTTC
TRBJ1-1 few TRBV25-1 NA CASSGQGSGTEAFF TGTGCCAGCAGTGGGCAGGGTTCGGGCACTGAAGCTTTCTTT
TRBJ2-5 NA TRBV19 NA CASSSNPQGWETQYF TGTGCCAGTAGTTCCAATCCACAGGGCTGGGAGACCCAGTACTTC